The 5 T cell receptor beta chains below were found in one sample sequenced in a study of T cells after yellow fever vaccination. TCRdb recomputed calls from the 5' RACE reads with MiXCR, one row per CDR3 protein. The sample contains 620,000 or so distinct CDR3 sequences, 9% to 15% of which appear only once. The specimen comprised PBMCs, sampled on the day of the yellow fever booster vaccination. These receptor sequences come from a young man who received the YFV17D yellow fever vaccine.

The V call is TRBV6-1, the J call TRBJ2-3, with TRBD2 identical over 11 bases. Germline V lookup: CDR1 MNHNS, CDR2 SASEGT. CDR3 length: 15 amino acids. Losses at the gene ends were 7 bases for V and 2 bases for J; bases not matched to a gene: 5. CDR3 coding DNA: TGTGCCAGCACACCGGGACTAGCGGACACAGATACGCAGTATTTT. It is translated as CASTPGLADTDTQYF.

The chain employs TRBV4-2 and TRBJ1-6, with D possibly being TRBD1 (6 bases). The CDR3 extends over 14 amino acids. V lost 3 bases, J lost 9 bases, and 12 bases lay in between. Germline values: CDR1 LGHNA, CDR2 YNFKEQ. The CDR3 protein is CASSHQGSGSPLHF. CDR3 nucleotide sequence: TGTGCCAGCAGCCACCAGGGGAGCGGTTCACCCCTCCACTTT.

This clonotype showed up just a few times. The chain has TRBV20-1 and TRBJ2-3, with D unclear. V gave up 1 base and J gave up 7 bases, with 12 bases separating them. CDR1 and CDR2 (germline): DFQATT, SNEGSKA (reference sequence). CDR3 size: 13 residues. CDR3 coding DNA: TGCAGTGCTAGAGGTGCCCAGATAAATACGCAGTATTTT. Its translation: CSARGAQINTQYF.

The genes are TRBV5-5 and TRBJ2-1; 7 nucleotides line up with TRBD1. The CDR3 is 15 residues long. Germline lookup yields CDR1 SGHKS and CDR2 YYEKEE (reference sequence). Losses at the gene ends were 1 base for V and 8 bases for J; bases not matched to a gene: 9. The CDR3: CASSLIGVGGDEQFF. As DNA, the CDR3 is TGTGCCAGCAGCTTGATAGGTGTAGGGGGCGATGAGCAGTTCTTC.

This clonotype was counted only a few times. The rearrangement joins TRBV20-1 to TRBJ1-6; 8 bases map to TRBD1. The CDR3 has 13 amino acids. V trimming: 6 bases; J trimming: 9 bases; junction bases outside the gene matches: 7. Germline CDR1 reads DFQATT; CDR2 reads SNEGSKA (reference sequence). This CDR3 reads CSAGQDLSSPLHF. The DNA for the CDR3 is TGCAGTGCGGGACAGGACTTAAGTTCACCCCTCCACTTT.